Following are 3 T cell receptor beta chains from one sample sequenced in a study of cytomegalovirus exposure and HLA in healthy donors. TCRdb's copy holds only in-frame clones and misses some; the assay was immunoSEQ multiplex PCR. Seen here are 55,000 to 70,000 clones, about 89% observed once, and the top ten hold about 3.2%. The sequencing input was PBMCs. The receptors derive from a man between 18 and 35 years old in good health and CMV-seronegative.

This clone was picked up one time. The chain combines TRBV10-3 with TRBJ2-1; 8 bases align to TRBD1. Germline values: CDR1 ENHRY, CDR2 SYGVKD. With 3 bases clipped from V and 10 bases from J, the junction kept 11 bases outside the gene matches. This CDR3 comprises 15 residues. The CDR3 protein is CAISDRDRTLNEQFF. Written as DNA, the CDR3 is TGTGCCATCAGTGACCGGGACAGGACTCTGAACGAGCAGTTCTTC.

V is TRBV7-2 and J is TRBJ2-1; D call uncertain. The CDR3 is 15 residues long. Trimming removed 0 bases at V and 0 bases at J, with 6 bases between. Germline loops: CDR1 SGHTA, CDR2 FQGNSA. The CDR3 nucleotides read TGTGCCAGCAGCTTAGCGGTTAGCTCCTACAATGAGCAGTTCTTC. This sequence encodes CASSLAVSSYNEQFF.

The rearrangement links TRBV5-4 to TRBJ2-3; 9 bases align to TRBD2. The CDR3 is 16 amino acids. The trim removed 2 bases at V and 3 bases at J, leaving 7 bases unmatched. Germline V lookup: CDR1 SGHNT, CDR2 YYREEE (reference sequence). The CDR3 sequence is CASSFRSSGKTDTQYF. The CDR3 coding sequence is TGTGCCAGCAGCTTCCGTTCTAGCGGGAAAACAGATACGCAGTATTTT. Looking up the rest from reference TRBV5-4 and TRBJ2-3 gives the full variable domain: ETGVTQSPTHLIKTRGQQVTLRCSSQSGHNTVSWYQQALGQGPQFIFQYYREEENGRGNFPPRFSGLQFPNYSSELNVNALELDDSALYLCASSFRSSGKTDTQYFGPGTRLTVL.